What follows are 23 T cell receptor beta chains derived from one specimen sequenced in a study of shared clonotypes between healthy human individuals. Libraries were prepared by immunoSEQ multiplex PCR; TCRdb keeps only in-frame clonotypes and omits some of them. The data show around 700,000 clones, approximately 90% seen once. CD8 cells classed as naive were CD45RO-negative and positively selected for CCR7, excluding terminally differentiated effector memory CD45RA+ cells. Sequenced sample: naive CD8+ T cells sorted from blood. Receptors were obtained from a man aged 25 to 40 in good health.

The V gene is TRBV29-1, the J gene TRBJ2-2; 10 bases fit TRBD2. Germline lookup yields CDR1 SQVTM and CDR2 ANQGSEA. After removal of 5 bases from V and 2 bases from J, the junction contained 5 bases not matched to a gene. This CDR3 is built from 15 residues. CDR3: CSVPSGRGNTGELFF. CDR3 in DNA: TGCAGCGTTCCGAGCGGGAGGGGAAACACCGGGGAGCTGTTTTTT.

The rearrangement joins TRBV7-2 to TRBJ2-7; 7 bases match TRBD2. The CDR3 spans 15 residues. Germline V gene data show CDR1 as SGHTA and CDR2 as FQGNSA. V was clipped by 2 bases and J by 3 bases; unmatched bases: 7. The CDR3 here is CASSLTVAGVYEQYF. CDR3 nucleotides: TGTGCCAGCAGCTTAACCGTTGCGGGAGTCTACGAGCAGTACTTC.

The rearrangement uses TRBV10-3 and TRBJ2-3; 9 nucleotides line up with TRBD2. The V gene's germline CDR1 is ENHRY and CDR2 SYGVKD. This CDR3 is built from 15 residues. V trimming: 5 bases; J trimming: 2 bases; junction bases outside the gene matches: 5. The CDR3 region is CAISLTSGNTDTQYF. The CDR3 coding sequence is TGTGCCATCAGTTTGACTAGCGGAAACACAGATACGCAGTATTTT.

The chain recombines TRBV5-1 with TRBJ1-4; tentative D call: TRBD1 (5 bases). The germline V gene encodes CDR1 SGHRS and CDR2 YFSETQ. The CDR3 runs 16 residues. Trimming pared 4 bases from V and 2 bases from J, leaving 15 bases between. The CDR3 loop reads CASSPRTPPTNEKLFF. As DNA, the CDR3 is TGCGCCAGCAGCCCCCGGACACCGCCTACTAATGAAAAACTGTTTTTT. Using reference TRBV5-1 and TRBJ1-4 for the parts outside the CDR3, the full variable domain is KAGVTQTPRYLIKTRGQQVTLSCSPISGHRSVSWYQQTPGQGLQFLFEYFSETQRNKGNFPGRFSGRQFSNSRSEMNVSTLELGDSALYLCASSPRTPPTNEKLFFGSGTQLSVL.

The CDR3 is CSVEASGTEGEQYF. CDR3 DNA sequence: TGCAGCGTTGAAGCTAGCGGAACAGAGGGCGAGCAGTACTTC. This chain joins TRBV29-1 and TRBJ2-7; 7 bases agree with TRBD2. The length of the CDR3 is 14 residues. After removal of 1 base from V and 6 bases from J, the junction contained 9 bases not matched to a gene. Germline loops: CDR1 SQVTM, CDR2 ANQGSEA.

The V gene is TRBV13, the J gene TRBJ2-1, with 10 bases aligning to TRBD2. CDR1 and CDR2 (germline): PRHDT, FYEKMQ (reference sequence). The CDR3 loop spans 20 amino acids. J was trimmed by 0 bases and V by 4 bases; bases with no gene match: 15. CDR3: CASSSIGLADLRSSYNEQFF. In nucleotides, the CDR3 is TGTGCCAGCAGCTCGATCGGACTAGCGGACTTGCGGAGCTCCTACAATGAGCAGTTCTTC.

About this clone: The same CDR3 is also encoded by other DNA sequences in this sample. The genes are TRBV7-6 and TRBJ2-1; 9 positions match TRBD2. J was trimmed by 4 bases and V by 5 bases; bases with no gene match: 6. The CDR3 is 15 residues long. CDR1 SGHVS and CDR2 FNYEAQ come from the germline V gene. The CDR3 here is CASSLTSGLYNEQFF. The CDR3 coding sequence is TGTGCCAGCAGCCTGACTAGCGGTTTATACAATGAGCAGTTCTTC.

The gene calls are TRBV19 and TRBJ1-5; D uncertain. CDR1 is LNHDA, CDR2 SQIVND, per germline (reference sequence). The CDR3 extends over 15 amino acids. Trimming removed 0 bases at V and 0 bases at J, with 6 bases between. The CDR3 loop reads CASSIDGYSNQPQHF. CDR3 sequence (DNA): TGTGCCAGTAGTATAGACGGATATAGCAATCAGCCCCAGCATTTT.

This chain uses TRBV2 with TRBJ2-2; possible D gene TRBD1, 6 bases. Germline V gives CDR1 SNHLY, CDR2 FYNNEI. Trimming removed 2 bases at V and 5 bases at J, with 12 bases between. The CDR3 consists of 15 residues. CDR3 amino acids: CASSEFRGSTGELFF. DNA for the CDR3: TGTGCCAGCAGTGAATTCAGGGGAAGTACCGGGGAGCTGTTTTTT.

The chain is built from TRBV9 and TRBJ2-1; 7 nucleotides match TRBD2. CDR3 length: 15 residues. V lost 0 bases and J lost 6; bases outside the gene matches: 6. Germline V gives CDR1 SGDLS, CDR2 YYNGEE. CDR3 sequence (DNA): TGTGCCAGCAGCGTAGCGGGGACTAACGGCAATGAGCAGTTCTTC. It encodes CASSVAGTNGNEQFF.

The chain is built from TRBV5-1 and TRBJ1-2; possibly TRBD1 for D (6 bases). Germline V gene data show CDR1 as SGHRS and CDR2 as YFSETQ. Trimming pared 4 bases from V and 7 bases from J, leaving 23 bases between. The CDR3 is made up of 16 amino acids. CDR3 amino acids: CASSLISGEFAFGYTF. The CDR3 nucleotides read TGCGCCAGCAGCCTGATCTCAGGGGAATTCGCCTTTGGCTACACCTTC.

V gene TRBV5-4 combines with J gene TRBJ1-2; no reliable D call. The V gene lost 3 bases and the J gene lost 3 bases, with 15 bases spanning the gap. Germline loops: CDR1 SGHNT, CDR2 YYREEE (reference sequence). CDR3 length: 15 residues. CDR3 sequence: CASSSGTGSHYGYTF. DNA of the CDR3: TGTGCCAGCAGCTCCGGCACGGGTTCCCACTATGGCTACACCTTC.

This rearrangement joins TRBV7-9 to TRBJ2-1; D is tentatively TRBD1 or TRBD2 (5 bases each). This CDR3 region has 12 residues. The germline gives CDR1 SEHNR, CDR2 FQNEAQ (reference sequence). With 3 bases removed from V and 8 bases from J, the gap between germline ends came to 8 bases. CDR3 DNA: TGTGCCAGCAGCTTGGGGGTAGATGAGCAGTTCTTC. It yields the protein CASSLGVDEQFF.

On this clone: Other DNA sequences within the sample encode an identical CDR3. This chain links TRBV2 with TRBJ2-3, with D hard to call. The length of the CDR3 is 13 residues. V gave up 3 bases and J gave up 0 bases, with 4 bases separating them. Per germline, CDR1 SNHLY and CDR2 FYNNEI. CDR3 nucleotides: TGTGCCAGCAGTGAGGGCAGCACAGATACGCAGTATTTT. Protein: CASSEGSTDTQYF.

This clone was recorded only once. The chain combines TRBV11-2 with TRBJ2-7; D call uncertain. The V end was cut by 0 bases, the J end by 4 bases, with 4 bases between. Germline V gene data show CDR1 as SGHAT and CDR2 as FQNNGV. The CDR3 consists of 12 residues. The CDR3 DNA reads as TGTGCCAGCAGCTTAGAACTGTACGAGCAGTACTTC. Amino acids: CASSLELYEQYF.

The rearrangement links TRBV29-1 to TRBJ1-2, with D possibly matching TRBD1 (6 bases). This CDR3 is built from 13 residues. The V and J ends lost 2 bases and 6 bases respectively, with 13 bases between them. The germline V gene has CDR1 SQVTM and CDR2 ANQGSEA. The CDR3 spells CSVESNRADGYTF. The DNA of the CDR3 is TGCAGCGTTGAATCGAACAGGGCAGATGGCTACACCTTC.

V usage is TRBV11-2 and J usage is TRBJ2-1; TRBD2 agrees at 10 bases. The germline V gene has CDR1 SGHAT and CDR2 FQNNGV. The CDR3 covers 19 residues. The ends lost 0 bases at V and 7 bases at J; junction bases unmatched: 15. The CDR3 DNA reads TGTGCCAGCAGCTTAGATCGGGTTGGGCTAGCGGGAGTATCGAATGAGCAGTTCTTC. Protein sequence: CASSLDRVGLAGVSNEQFF.

The chain links TRBV27 to TRBJ1-2; unclear D gene. Germline values: CDR1 MNHEY, CDR2 SMNVEV (reference sequence). The CDR3 is 12 residues long. CDR3 nucleotide sequence: TGTGTCGCCGGAGGGCCACGGTATGGCTACACCTTC. It specifies CVAGGPRYGYTF.

This chain uses TRBV9 with TRBJ1-2; D not resolved. The CDR3 is made up of 13 amino acids. Germline CDR1 and CDR2: SGDLS and YYNGEE. V was clipped by 0 bases and J by 4 bases, with 7 bases between them. CDR3 sequence: CASSVVYGYGYTF. The CDR3 DNA sequence: TGTGCCAGCAGCGTAGTCTATGGCTATGGCTACACCTTC.

This chain joins TRBV27 and TRBJ2-7; D not certain. V was trimmed by 2 bases and J by 0 bases, leaving 11 bases between them. The CDR3 is made up of 15 amino acids. Germline values: CDR1 MNHEY, CDR2 SMNVEV (reference sequence). As DNA, the CDR3 is TGTGCCAGCAGTTTAGAGAACCCGAGCTCCTACGAGCAGTACTTC. It specifies CASSLENPSSYEQYF.

The chain couples TRBV28 to TRBJ2-1, with D possibly TRBD2 on 6 matching bases. Germline V gives CDR1 MDHEN, CDR2 SYDVKM. V was clipped by 7 bases and J by 6 bases, with 13 bases between them. CDR3 length equals 13 residues. The CDR3 loop reads CASTDISGNEQFF. CDR3 nucleotide sequence: TGTGCCAGCACTGACATTAGCGGCAATGAGCAGTTCTTC. Complete variable domain (other parts from reference TRBV28 and TRBJ2-1): DVKVTQSSRYLVKRTGEKVFLECVQDMDHENMFWYRQDPGLGLRLIYFSYDVKMKEKGDIPEGYSVSREKKERFSLILESASTNQTSMYLCASTDISGNEQFFGPGTRLTVL.

This chain connects TRBV10-3 to TRBJ2-4; D may be TRBD1 (5 bases). Trimming pared 3 bases from V and 0 bases from J, leaving 15 bases between. CDR3 size: 17 residues. Germline CDR1 ENHRY, CDR2 SYGVKD. CDR3 sequence: CAISDPGHFEAKNIQYF. Written as DNA, the CDR3 is TGTGCCATCAGTGACCCCGGACATTTCGAAGCCAAAAACATTCAGTACTTC.

The chain employs TRBV27 and TRBJ2-1, with 11 bases that match TRBD2. The germline CDR1 and CDR2 sequences are MNHEY and SMNVEV (reference sequence). The J segment lost 0 bases and the V segment lost 6 bases, leaving 4 bases of the junction unmatched. The length of the CDR3 is 16 residues. The CDR3 nucleotides read TGTGCCAGCAGCGGGACTAGCGGAAGCTCCTACAATGAGCAGTTCTTC. It translates to CASSGTSGSSYNEQFF.